The source of this T cell receptor (beta chain) is a study of shared clonotypes between healthy human individuals. General study results and limits: Roughly 5% of naive CD4 clonotypes were shared across a few donors.

This CDR3 is 16 amino acids long. CDR1 and CDR2 (germline): SGHRS, YFSETQ. Trimming took 4 bases from V and 0 from J; bases not matched to a gene: 4. Comment on this clone: Its antigen is not known.

About 33,000 T cell genomes (around 200 ng DNA) went into each sorted-subset replicate. Only in-frame clones appear in the TCRdb table, and some are missing; sequencing was by immunoSEQ multiplex PCR. This table has 2 million to 2.5 million clones, 90% to 97% appearing once. It was into CD45RA+ naive and CD45RA-negative memory subsets that the CD4+ cells were split. The J gene is TRBJ2-7, the V gene TRBV5-1, with 13 nucleotides matching TRBD2. This receptor was identified in a man aged 18 to 29 in good health. What was sequenced was naive CD4+ T cells sorted from blood. Subset here: CD45RA+ positively selected. In DNA form, the CDR3 reads TGCGCCAGCAGCATCGGGACTAGCGGGGCCTCCTACGAGCAGTACTTC. Amino acids: CASSIGTSGASYEQYF.